What follows are 10 T cell receptor beta chains derived from one specimen sequenced in a study of blood T cell repertoires in COVID-19. The data were produced by immunoSEQ multiplex PCR, yet TCRdb's version contains in-frame clones alone and is incomplete. The sample records approximately 150,000 clones, roughly 80% being singletons. Sequenced input: peripheral blood. The receptor source for this set is a woman aged 80 or over with acute or convalescent COVID-19.

This chain joins TRBV4-3 and TRBJ2-7; D is possibly TRBD1 (5 bases). The CDR3 runs to 15 residues. Looked up from germline, CDR1 is LGHNA and CDR2 is YSLEER. V lost 0 bases and J 2 bases, leaving 11 bases between the germline ends. The DNA of the CDR3 is TGCGCCAGCAGCCAAGACGAAGGGGCCCCCTACGAGCAGTACTTC. It is translated as CASSQDEGAPYEQYF.

This clone is a singleton in its sample. The CDR3 loop is CASSRGRQGASQPQHF. DNA of the CDR3: TGTGCCAGCAGTAGGGGAAGACAGGGGGCGAGTCAGCCCCAGCATTTT. The chain carries TRBV6-2 or TRBV6-3 and TRBJ1-5; 10 bases map to TRBD1. Trimming removed 5 bases from V and 6 bases from J; junction bases left unmatched: 10. CDR1 is MNHEY, CDR2 SVGEGT, per germline. This CDR3 has 16 amino acids.

The CDR3 DNA reads TGTGCCAGCAGTGTCCAGGGAACCGATGAGCAGTTCTTC. Translating gives CASSVQGTDEQFF. V is TRBV2 and J is TRBJ2-1; D might be TRBD1 (5 bases). This CDR3 is built from 13 residues. V dropped 4 bases and J dropped 8 bases, with 12 bases sitting between them. CDR1 and CDR2 from the germline V gene are SNHLY and FYNNEI.

The chain joins TRBV5-1 to TRBJ2-1; the match to TRBD2 covers 7 bases. Germline values: CDR1 SGHRS, CDR2 YFSETQ. Trimming cost V 2 bases and J 2 bases; bases outside gene matches: 7. This CDR3 spans 16 amino acids. The CDR3 DNA reads TGCGCCAGCAGCTTATCGGCGGGAGACACCTACAATGAGCAGTTCTTC. Translation: CASSLSAGDTYNEQFF.

CDR3 in DNA: TGTGCCACCTCTCCCCAAAGCCTCCATCCCCAGCATTTT. Translating it yields CATSPQSLHPQHF. The chain uses TRBV6-6 and TRBJ1-5; D call uncertain. Trimming left V 10 bases short and J 10 bases short, with 20 bases between. The germline V gene has CDR1 MNHNY and CDR2 SVGAGI (reference sequence). The length of the CDR3 is 13 residues.

The chain uses TRBV14 and TRBJ1-1; no clear D gene. CDR3 length equals 11 residues. Looked up from germline, CDR1 is SGHDN and CDR2 is FVKESK. V was trimmed by 8 bases and J by 3 bases, leaving 7 bases between them. The CDR3: CASGEYTEAFF. The CDR3 DNA reads TGTGCCAGCGGGGAGTACACTGAAGCTTTCTTT.

This rearrangement joins TRBV5-1 to TRBJ1-6; 7 bases map to TRBD1. Germline V gene lookup returns CDR1 SGHRS and CDR2 YFSETQ. The ends lost 0 bases at V and 4 bases at J; junction bases unmatched: 19. This CDR3 spans 21 amino acids. The CDR3 DNA is TGCGCCAGCAGCTTGGGAGTCCGGGGTGCACAGGGGCCTTATTATAATTCACCCCTCCACTTT. Protein sequence: CASSLGVRGAQGPYYNSPLHF.

The J gene is TRBJ1-6, the V gene TRBV19, with 9 bases matching TRBD1. Per germline, CDR1 LNHDA and CDR2 SQIVND (reference sequence). This CDR3 is built from 17 residues. V shed 5 bases and J 7 bases; nucleotides not matched to a gene: 12. CDR3 amino acids: CASSPTLRTGDNSPLHF. The CDR3, as DNA: TGTGCCAGTAGTCCAACTTTGAGGACAGGGGACAATTCACCCCTCCACTTT.

A few counts support this clone. Here the CDR3 reads CAWRMTASYEQYF. The DNA of the CDR3 is TGTGCCTGGAGAATGACAGCATCCTACGAGCAGTACTTC. The rearrangement joins TRBV30 to TRBJ2-7; tentatively, D is TRBD1 (5 bases). V shed 3 bases and J shed 1 base, with 10 bases lying between them. The germline V gene has CDR1 GTSNPN and CDR2 SVGIG (reference sequence). The CDR3 totals 13 residues. The entire variable domain, with the rest obtained from reference TRBV30 and TRBJ2-7, is as follows: SQTIHQWPATLVQPVGSPLSLECTVEGTSNPNLYWYRQAAGRGLQLLFYSVGIGQISSEVPQNLSASRPQDRQFILSSKKLLLSDSGFYLCAWRMTASYEQYFGPGTRLTVT.

This rearrangement joins TRBV7-2 to TRBJ1-4, with D possibly TRBD1 on 5 matching bases. V lost 4 bases and J 0 bases, leaving 9 bases between the germline ends. Germline V lookup: CDR1 SGHTA, CDR2 FQGNSA. The CDR3 is 15 amino acids. The CDR3 DNA is TGTGCCAGCAGCTGGGGAGGGGCAACTAATGAAAAACTGTTTTTT. This gives the protein CASSWGGATNEKLFF.